The subject of this entry is one TCR beta chain. Using immunoSEQ multiplex PCR, the repertoire was profiled, and TCRdb retains in-frame clones only, with some absent. The table records tens of thousands of clones, roughly 78% of them present only once. These data originate in a study of T cells in tumors after PD-1 blockade. Study information: Each patient got pembrolizumab 200 mg every 3 weeks or cemiplimab 350 mg every 2 weeks.

In germline, CDR1 is LNHDA, CDR2 SQIVND (reference sequence). V gave up 5 bases and J gave up 5 bases, with 16 bases separating them. The CDR3 covers 15 residues. The sequence was collected from a human donor with basal cell carcinoma. The J gene is TRBJ1-3, the V gene TRBV19; D unresolved. Here the sequenced sample was PBMCs, taken before anti-PD-1 treatment. The CDR3 loop is CASSFLVLARNTIYF. CDR3 sequence (DNA): TGTGCCAGTAGTTTTTTAGTCCTGGCCCGAAACACCATATATTTT.